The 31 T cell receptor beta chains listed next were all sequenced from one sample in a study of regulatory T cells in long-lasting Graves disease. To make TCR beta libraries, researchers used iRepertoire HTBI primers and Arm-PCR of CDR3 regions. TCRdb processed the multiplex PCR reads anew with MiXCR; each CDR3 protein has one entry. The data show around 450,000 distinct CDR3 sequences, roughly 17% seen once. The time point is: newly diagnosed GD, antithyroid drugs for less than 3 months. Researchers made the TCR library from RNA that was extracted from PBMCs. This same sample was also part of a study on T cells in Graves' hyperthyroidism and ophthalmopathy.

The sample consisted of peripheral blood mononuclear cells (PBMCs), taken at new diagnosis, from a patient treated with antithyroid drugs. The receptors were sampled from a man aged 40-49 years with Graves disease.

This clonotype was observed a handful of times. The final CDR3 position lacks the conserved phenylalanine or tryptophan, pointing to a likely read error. CDR3 protein: CASSGGLEQYL. The CDR3 region has the DNA TGTGCCAGCAGCGGCGGACTGGAGCAGTACCTC. The rearrangement joins TRBV7-9 to TRBJ2-7; D might be TRBD2 (5 bases). Germline V gene data show CDR1 as SEHNR and CDR2 as FQNEAQ (reference sequence). With 5 bases removed from V and 7 bases from J, the gap between germline ends came to 9 bases. The CDR3 covers 11 residues.

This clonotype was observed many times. CDR3 DNA sequence: TGTGCCAGCAGTGTAGGACTAGCGGGGGAGAATGAGCAGTTCTTC. As protein: CASSVGLAGENEQFF. The chain recombines TRBV2 with TRBJ2-1, with TRBD2 matching 13 bases. The germline gives CDR1 SNHLY, CDR2 FYNNEI. Germline trimming cut 4 bases from V and 7 bases from J; bases unmatched to any gene: 4. The CDR3 length is 15 residues.

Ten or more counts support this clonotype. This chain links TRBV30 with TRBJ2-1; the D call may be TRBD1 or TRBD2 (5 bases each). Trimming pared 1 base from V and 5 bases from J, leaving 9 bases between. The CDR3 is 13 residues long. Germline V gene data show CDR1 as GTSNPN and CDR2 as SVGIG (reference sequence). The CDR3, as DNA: TGTGCCTGGAGTGGGGACCTCGACAATGAGCAGTTCTTC. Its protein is CAWSGDLDNEQFF.

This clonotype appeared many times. The chain's CDR3 is CASSPINPTSGYNEQFF. The CDR3 DNA reads as TGTGCCAGCAGTCCAATCAACCCGACTAGCGGTTACAATGAGCAGTTCTTC. This sequence joins TRBV12-3 or TRBV12-4 and TRBJ2-1, with 9 positions matching TRBD2. Trimming took 5 bases from V and 4 from J; bases not matched to a gene: 12. CDR3 length equals 17 residues.

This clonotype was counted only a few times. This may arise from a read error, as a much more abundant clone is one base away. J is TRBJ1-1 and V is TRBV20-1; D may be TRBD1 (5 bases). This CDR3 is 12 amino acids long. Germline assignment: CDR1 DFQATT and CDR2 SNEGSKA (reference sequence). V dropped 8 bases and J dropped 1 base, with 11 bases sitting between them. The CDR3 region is CSTKTENTEAFF. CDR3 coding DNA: TGCAGTACTAAGACAGAGAACACTGAAGCTTTCTTT.

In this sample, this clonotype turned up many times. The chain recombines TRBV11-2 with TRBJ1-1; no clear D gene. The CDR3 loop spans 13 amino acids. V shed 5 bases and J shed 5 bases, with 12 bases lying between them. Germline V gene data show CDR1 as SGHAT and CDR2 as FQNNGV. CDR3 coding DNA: TGTGCCAGCAGCCCCCAAGGAAGGACTGAAGCTTTCTTT. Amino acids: CASSPQGRTEAFF.

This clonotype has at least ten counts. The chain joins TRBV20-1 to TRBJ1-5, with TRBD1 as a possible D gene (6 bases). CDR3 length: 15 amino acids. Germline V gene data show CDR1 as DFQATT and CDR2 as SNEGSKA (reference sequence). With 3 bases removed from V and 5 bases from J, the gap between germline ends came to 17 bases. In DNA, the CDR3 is TGCAGTGCTAGGCCACAGGGTTTTGGGTATCAGCCCCAGCATTTT. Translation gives CSARPQGFGYQPQHF.

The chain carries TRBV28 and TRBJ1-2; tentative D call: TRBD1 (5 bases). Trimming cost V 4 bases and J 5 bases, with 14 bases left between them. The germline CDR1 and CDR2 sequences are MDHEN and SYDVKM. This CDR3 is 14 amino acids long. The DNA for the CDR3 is TGTGCCAGCAGTTCACGGGGTTGGGGGTATGGCTACACCTTC. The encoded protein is CASSSRGWGYGYTF.

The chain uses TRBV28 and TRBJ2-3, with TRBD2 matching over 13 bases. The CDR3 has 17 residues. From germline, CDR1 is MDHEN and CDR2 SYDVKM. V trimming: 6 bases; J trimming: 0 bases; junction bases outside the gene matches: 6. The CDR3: CASSPGTSGASTDTQYF. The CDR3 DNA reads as TGTGCCAGCAGCCCTGGGACTAGCGGGGCTAGCACAGATACGCAGTATTTT.

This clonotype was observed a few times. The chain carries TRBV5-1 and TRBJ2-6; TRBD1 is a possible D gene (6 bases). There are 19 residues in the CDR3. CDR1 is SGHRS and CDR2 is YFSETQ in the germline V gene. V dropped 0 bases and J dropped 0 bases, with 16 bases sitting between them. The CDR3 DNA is TGCGCCAGCAGCTTGGGGGGACACCTGACCCACTCTGGGGCCAACGTCCTGACTTTC. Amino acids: CASSLGGHLTHSGANVLTF.

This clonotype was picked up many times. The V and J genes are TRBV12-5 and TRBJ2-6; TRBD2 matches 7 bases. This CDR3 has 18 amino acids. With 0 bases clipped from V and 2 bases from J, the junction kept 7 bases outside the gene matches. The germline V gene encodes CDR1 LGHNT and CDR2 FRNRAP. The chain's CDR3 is CASGLVLGGGPGANVLTF. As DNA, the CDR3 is TGTGCTAGTGGTTTGGTACTCGGGGGAGGGCCTGGGGCCAACGTCCTGACTTTC. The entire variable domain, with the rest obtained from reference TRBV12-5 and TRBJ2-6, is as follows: DARVTQTPRHKVTEMGQEVTMRCQPILGHNTVFWYRQTMMQGLELLAYFRNRAPLDDSGMPKDRFSAEMPDATLATLKIQPSEPRDSAVYFCASGLVLGGGPGANVLTFGAGSRLTVL.

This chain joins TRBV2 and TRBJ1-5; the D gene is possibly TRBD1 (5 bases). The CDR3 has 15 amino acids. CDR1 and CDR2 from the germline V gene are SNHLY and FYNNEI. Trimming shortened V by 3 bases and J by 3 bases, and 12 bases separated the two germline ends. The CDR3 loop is CASSDGLGHNQPQHF. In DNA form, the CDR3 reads TGTGCCAGCAGTGATGGCTTAGGACACAATCAGCCCCAGCATTTT.

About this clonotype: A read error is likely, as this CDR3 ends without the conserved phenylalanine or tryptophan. The CDR3 protein is CASSNRLAGGPGKNIQYL. The CDR3 DNA reads TGTGCCAGCAGTAACCGACTAGCGGGAGGGCCTGGCAAAAACATTCAGTACCTC. The V and J genes are TRBV5-5 and TRBJ2-4; 14 bases are shared with TRBD2. V gave up 5 bases and J gave up 3 bases; unmatched junction bases: 10. Germline values: CDR1 SGHKS, CDR2 YYEKEE (reference sequence). The CDR3 is 18 amino acids.

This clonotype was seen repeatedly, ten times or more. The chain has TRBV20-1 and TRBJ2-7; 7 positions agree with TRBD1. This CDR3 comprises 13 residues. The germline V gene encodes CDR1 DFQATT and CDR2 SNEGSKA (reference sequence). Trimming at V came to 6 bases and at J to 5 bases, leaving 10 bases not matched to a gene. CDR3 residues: CSANERGQNEQYF. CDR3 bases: TGCAGTGCCAATGAAAGGGGACAGAACGAGCAGTACTTC.

The CDR3 here is CATSASPGTGVERQYF. For the CDR3, the DNA is TGTGCCACCAGTGCCTCTCCTGGGACAGGGGTTGAGAGGCAGTACTTC. This chain joins TRBV24-1 and TRBJ2-7; 10 nucleotides match TRBD1. V shed 5 bases and J 9 bases; nucleotides not matched to a gene: 15. Germline V gene lookup returns CDR1 KGHDR and CDR2 SFDVKD. The CDR3 spans 16 residues.

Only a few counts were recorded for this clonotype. The CDR3 bases are TGCAGCGTTGGAACAGGTTACACCGGGGAGCTGTTTTTT. As protein: CSVGTGYTGELFF. The chain recombines TRBV29-1 with TRBJ2-2; possible D gene TRBD1, 5 bases. This CDR3 is built from 13 residues. Germline CDR1 SQVTM, CDR2 ANQGSEA. Trimming pared 4 bases from V and 3 bases from J, leaving 9 bases between.

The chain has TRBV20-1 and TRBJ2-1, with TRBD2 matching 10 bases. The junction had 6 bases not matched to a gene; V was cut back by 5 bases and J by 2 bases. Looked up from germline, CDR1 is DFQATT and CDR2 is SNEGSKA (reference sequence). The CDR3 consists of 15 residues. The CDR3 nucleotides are TGCAGTGCTTACTCCGGGACTAGCGCCTACAATGAGCAGTTCTTC. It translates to CSAYSGTSAYNEQFF.

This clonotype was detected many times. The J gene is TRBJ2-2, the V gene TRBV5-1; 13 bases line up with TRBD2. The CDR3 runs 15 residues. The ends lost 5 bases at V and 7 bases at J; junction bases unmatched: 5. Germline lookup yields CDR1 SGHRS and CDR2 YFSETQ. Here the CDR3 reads CASSRTSGRGGELFF. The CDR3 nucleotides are TGCGCCAGCAGTCGGACTAGCGGGAGAGGCGGGGAGCTGTTTTTT.

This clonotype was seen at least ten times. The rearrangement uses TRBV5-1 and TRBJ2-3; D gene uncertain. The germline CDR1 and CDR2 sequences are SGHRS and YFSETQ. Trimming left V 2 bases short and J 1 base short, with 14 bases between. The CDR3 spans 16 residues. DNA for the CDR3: TGCGCCAGCAGCTTAATGGGGTCGGCACGCACAGATACGCAGTATTTT. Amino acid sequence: CASSLMGSARTDTQYF.

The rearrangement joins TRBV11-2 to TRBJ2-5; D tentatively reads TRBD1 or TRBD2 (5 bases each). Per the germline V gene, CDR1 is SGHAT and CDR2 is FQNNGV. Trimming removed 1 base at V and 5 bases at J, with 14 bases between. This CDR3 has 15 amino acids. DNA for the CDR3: TGTGCCAGCAGCTTAGTGATTTGGGGGTGGGAGACCCAGTACTTC. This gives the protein CASSLVIWGWETQYF.

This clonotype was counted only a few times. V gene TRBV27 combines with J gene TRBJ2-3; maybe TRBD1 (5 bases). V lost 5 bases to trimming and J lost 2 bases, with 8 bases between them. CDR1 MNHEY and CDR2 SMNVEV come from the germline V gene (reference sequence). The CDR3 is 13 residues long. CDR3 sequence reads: CASSIRDTDTQYF. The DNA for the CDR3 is TGTGCCAGCAGTATCAGGGACACAGATACGCAGTATTTT.

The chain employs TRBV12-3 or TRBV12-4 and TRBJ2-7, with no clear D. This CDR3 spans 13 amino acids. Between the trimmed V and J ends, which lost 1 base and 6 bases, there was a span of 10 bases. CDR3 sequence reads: CASSLGGSTEQYF. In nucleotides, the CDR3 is TGTGCCAGCAGTTTAGGGGGATCCACCGAGCAGTACTTC.

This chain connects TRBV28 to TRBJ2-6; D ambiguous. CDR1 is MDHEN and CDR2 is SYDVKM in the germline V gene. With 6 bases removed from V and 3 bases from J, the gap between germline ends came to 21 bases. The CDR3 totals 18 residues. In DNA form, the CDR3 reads TGTGCCAGCAGCAATGACATGGGTGAAAGTAGTGGGGCCAACGTCCTGACTTTC. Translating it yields CASSNDMGESSGANVLTF.

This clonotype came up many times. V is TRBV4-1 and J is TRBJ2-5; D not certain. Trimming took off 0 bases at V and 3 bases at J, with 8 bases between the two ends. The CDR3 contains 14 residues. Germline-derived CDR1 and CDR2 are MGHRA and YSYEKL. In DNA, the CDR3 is TGCGCCAGCAGCCAAGAAGGTCTCGAAGAGACCCAGTACTTC. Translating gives CASSQEGLEETQYF.

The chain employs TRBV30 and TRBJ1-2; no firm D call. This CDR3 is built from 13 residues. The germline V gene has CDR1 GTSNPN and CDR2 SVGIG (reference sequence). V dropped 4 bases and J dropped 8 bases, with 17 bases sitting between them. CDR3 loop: CAWTAPGARGYTF. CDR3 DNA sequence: TGTGCCTGGACCGCTCCGGGAGCTCGGGGCTACACCTTC.

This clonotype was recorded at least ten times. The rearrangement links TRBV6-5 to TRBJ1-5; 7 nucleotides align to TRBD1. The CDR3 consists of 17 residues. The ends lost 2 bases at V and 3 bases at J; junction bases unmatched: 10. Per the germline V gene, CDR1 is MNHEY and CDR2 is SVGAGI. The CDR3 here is CASSYPTLQGPNQPQHF. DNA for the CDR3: TGTGCCAGCAGTTACCCAACCCTACAGGGGCCCAATCAGCCCCAGCATTTT.

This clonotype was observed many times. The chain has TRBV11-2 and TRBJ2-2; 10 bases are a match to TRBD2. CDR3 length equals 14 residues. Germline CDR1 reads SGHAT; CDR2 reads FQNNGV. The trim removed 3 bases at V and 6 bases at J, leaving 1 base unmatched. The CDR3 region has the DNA TGTGCCAGCAGCTTGGGACTAGCGCCCGGGGAGCTGTTTTTT. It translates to CASSLGLAPGELFF.

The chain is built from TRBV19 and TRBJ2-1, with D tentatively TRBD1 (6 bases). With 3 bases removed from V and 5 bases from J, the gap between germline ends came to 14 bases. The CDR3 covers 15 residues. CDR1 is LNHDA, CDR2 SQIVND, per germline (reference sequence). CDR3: CASSILGTRNNEQFF. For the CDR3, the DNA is TGTGCCAGTAGTATTTTGGGGACACGAAACAATGAGCAGTTCTTC. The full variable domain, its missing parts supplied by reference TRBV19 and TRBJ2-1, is DGGITQSPKYLFRKEGQNVTLSCEQNLNHDAMYWYRQDPGQGLRLIYYSQIVNDFQKGDIAEGYSVSREKKESFPLTVTSAQKNPTAFYLCASSILGTRNNEQFFGPGTRLTVL.

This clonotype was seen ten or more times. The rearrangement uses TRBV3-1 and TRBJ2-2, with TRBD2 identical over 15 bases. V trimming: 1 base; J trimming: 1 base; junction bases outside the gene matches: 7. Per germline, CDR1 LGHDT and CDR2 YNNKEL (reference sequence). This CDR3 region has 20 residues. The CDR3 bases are TGTGCCAGCAGCCAAGTGTCCGGGACTAGCGGGAGGAAGAACACCGGGGAGCTGTTTTTT. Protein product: CASSQVSGTSGRKNTGELFF.

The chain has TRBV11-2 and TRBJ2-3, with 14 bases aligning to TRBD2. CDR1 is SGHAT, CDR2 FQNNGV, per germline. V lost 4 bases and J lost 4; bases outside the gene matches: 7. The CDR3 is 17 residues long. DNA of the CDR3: TGTGCCAGCAGCTACGGACTAGCGGGAGGCCCCCCAGATACGCAGTATTTT. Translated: CASSYGLAGGPPDTQYF.

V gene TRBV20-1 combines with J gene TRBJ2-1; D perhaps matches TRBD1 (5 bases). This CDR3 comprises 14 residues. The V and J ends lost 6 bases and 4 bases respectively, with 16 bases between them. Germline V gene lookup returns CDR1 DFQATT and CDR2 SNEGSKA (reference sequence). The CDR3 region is CSAKSQGAYNEQFF. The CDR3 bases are TGCAGTGCAAAAAGCCAAGGGGCTTACAATGAGCAGTTCTTC.